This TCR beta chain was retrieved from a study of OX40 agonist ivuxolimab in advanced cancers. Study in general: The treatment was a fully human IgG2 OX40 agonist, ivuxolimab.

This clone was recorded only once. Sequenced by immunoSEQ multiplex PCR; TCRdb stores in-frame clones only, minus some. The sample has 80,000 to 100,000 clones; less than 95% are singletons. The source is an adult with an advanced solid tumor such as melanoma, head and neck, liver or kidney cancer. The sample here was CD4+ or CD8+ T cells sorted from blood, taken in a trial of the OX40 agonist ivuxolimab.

The CDR3 nucleotides are TGTGCCAGCAGCCCCCTCGGCAGTTCGGGCCCCTACGAGCAGTACTTC. Its translation: CASSPLGSSGPYEQYF. V gene TRBV7-3 combines with J gene TRBJ2-7; D unresolved. The CDR3 runs to 16 residues. V shed 5 bases and J shed 2 bases, with 19 bases lying between them. From germline, CDR1 is SGHTA and CDR2 FQGTGA.